This TCR beta chain was recorded in a study of CD8 T cells in Susac syndrome. Overall study context: At the time of blood draw, patients with Susac syndrome were therapy-naive, receiving corticosteroids, or receiving intravenous immunoglobulin alone.

CD8+ and CD4+ T cells from blood underwent TCR beta sequencing, which was carried out in a high-throughput format. Bulk CD8+ and CD4+ cells came from magnetic negative isolation; CD8+ TEMRA by FACS. An amount of RNA that ranged from roughly 0.5 to 1 ug was reverse transcribed with random hexamers. Using its own MiXCR run on the immunoSEQ multiplex PCR reads, TCRdb lists one record per CDR3 protein. Here the sample spans around 200,000 distinct CDR3 sequences, about 95% being singletons. Comments on this clonotype: Its specificity is unknown.

Whole-study findings and limits: Susac-specific public clones were found in both the total CD8+ and the CD8+ TEMRA repertoires, with about 17 in the former and roughly five in the latter.

The receptor's source is a human donor with Susac syndrome. The sequencing sample was made of CD8+ T cells from PBMCs.

Written as DNA, the CDR3 is TGCGCCAGCCGCCCTGGGAAGGGTATTAACACCGGGGAGCTGTTTTTT. Encoded protein: CASRPGKGINTGELFF. V usage is TRBV4-1 and J usage is TRBJ2-2; D unresolved. CDR1 is MGHRA, CDR2 YSYEKL, per germline. Between the trimmed V and J ends, which lost 8 bases and 2 bases, there was a span of 18 bases. This CDR3 has 16 residues.